The next 16 T cell receptor beta chains were all read from a single sample in a study of cytomegalovirus exposure and HLA in healthy donors. Profiled with immunoSEQ multiplex PCR; TCRdb holds only in-frame clones, not every one. This table has some 85,000 clones, roughly 95% appearing once. The source material was PBMCs. These receptors originate from a woman aged 18-35 years in good health and CMV-seronegative.

This clone was seen only once. This chain uses TRBV7-9 with TRBJ2-7; no clear D gene. Per germline, CDR1 SEHNR and CDR2 FQNEAQ (reference sequence). Between the trimmed V and J ends, which lost 3 bases and 4 bases, there was a span of 10 bases. This CDR3 is built from 13 residues. CDR3 in DNA: TGTGCCAGCAGCTTCGGGTTGACTTACGAGCAGTACTTC. Translation gives CASSFGLTYEQYF. Combining the CDR3 with reference TRBV7-9 and TRBJ2-7 gives the whole variable domain DTGVSQNPRHKITKRGQNVTFRCDPISEHNRLYWYRQTLGQGPEFLTYFQNEAQLEKSRLLSDRFSAERPKGSFSTLEIQRTEQGDSAMYLCASSFGLTYEQYFGPGTRLTVT.

The rearrangement links TRBV6-5 to TRBJ2-7; D is perhaps TRBD1 (5 bases). This CDR3 region has 16 residues. Trimming took 0 bases from V and 1 from J, leaving 13 bases between them. Germline V gene data show CDR1 as MNHEY and CDR2 as SVGAGI. The CDR3 nucleotides read TGTGCCAGCAGTTACTCACAGGCGCGTCTTTCCTACGAGCAGTACTTC. Amino acids: CASSYSQARLSYEQYF.

This sequence joins TRBV11-2 and TRBJ1-4; no firm D call. V was trimmed by 3 bases and J by 1 base, leaving 6 bases between them. The CDR3 extends over 14 amino acids. CDR1 and CDR2 (germline): SGHAT, FQNNGV. The CDR3 loop reads CASSFEITNEKLFF. CDR3 bases: TGTGCCAGCAGCTTCGAGATAACTAATGAAAAACTGTTTTTT.

The rearrangement links TRBV19 to TRBJ1-4, with D unresolved. This CDR3 region has 16 residues. Germline lookup yields CDR1 LNHDA and CDR2 SQIVND (reference sequence). V dropped 5 bases and J dropped 7 bases, with 20 bases sitting between them. The CDR3: CASSLLGSSLGEKLFF. DNA for the CDR3: TGTGCCAGTAGTCTCTTAGGATCGTCCCTAGGTGAAAAACTGTTTTTT. The entire variable domain, with the rest obtained from reference TRBV19 and TRBJ1-4, is as follows: DGGITQSPKYLFRKEGQNVTLSCEQNLNHDAMYWYRQDPGQGLRLIYYSQIVNDFQKGDIAEGYSVSREKKESFPLTVTSAQKNPTAFYLCASSLLGSSLGEKLFFGSGTQLSVL.

The V call is TRBV12-5, the J call TRBJ2-3; D gene uncertain. The V and J ends lost 1 base and 7 bases respectively, with 18 bases between them. Per the germline V gene, CDR1 is LGHNT and CDR2 is FRNRAP. The CDR3 is 16 residues long. The CDR3 DNA reads TGTGCTAGTGGTTTGGCCCGCCCCAACATTATCTATACGCAGTATTTT. This sequence encodes CASGLARPNIIYTQYF. Full variable domain (remainder filled in from reference TRBV12-5 and TRBJ2-3): DARVTQTPRHKVTEMGQEVTMRCQPILGHNTVFWYRQTMMQGLELLAYFRNRAPLDDSGMPKDRFSAEMPDATLATLKIQPSEPRDSAVYFCASGLARPNIIYTQYFGPGTRLTVL.

This clone has just one count. This rearrangement joins TRBV29-1 to TRBJ1-3; D unclear. Trimming left V 6 bases short and J 2 bases short, with 8 bases between. CDR1 is SQVTM, CDR2 ANQGSEA, per germline. The CDR3 spans 12 residues. The CDR3 DNA reads as TGCAGCGTGGGCCGCACTGGAAACACCATATATTTT. Protein product: CSVGRTGNTIYF.

The V call is TRBV19, the J call TRBJ2-4; D not certain. Trimming took 5 bases from V and 1 from J, leaving 6 bases between them. Germline-derived CDR1 and CDR2 are LNHDA and SQIVND (reference sequence). The CDR3 runs to 13 residues. CDR3 DNA sequence: TGTGCCAGTAGTCCTCGGGCCAAAAACATTCAGTACTTC. Its protein is CASSPRAKNIQYF.

The rearrangement links TRBV9 to TRBJ2-5, with 7 bases aligning to TRBD1. CDR1 SGDLS and CDR2 YYNGEE come from the germline V gene. The V segment lost 2 bases and the J segment 0 bases; nucleotides outside the gene matches: 4. The CDR3 extends over 15 amino acids. The CDR3 bases are TGTGCCAGCAGCGTGACGGGACAGAACCAAGAGACCCAGTACTTC. Protein: CASSVTGQNQETQYF.

This clone has only one observation. The V gene is TRBV27, the J gene TRBJ1-2; TRBD1 matches at 7 bases. The V gene end was trimmed by 6 bases and the J gene end by 3 bases; junction bases not matched to a gene: 7. CDR3 length: 14 residues. In germline, CDR1 is MNHEY, CDR2 SMNVEV (reference sequence). CDR3 DNA: TGTGCCAGCAGACAAAACAGGGGAGACTATGGCTACACCTTC. Translation gives CASRQNRGDYGYTF.

The chain carries TRBV30 and TRBJ2-7, with TRBD2 identical over 7 bases. CDR1 GTSNPN and CDR2 SVGIG come from the germline V gene (reference sequence). After removal of 7 bases from V and 2 bases from J, the junction contained 11 bases not matched to a gene. The CDR3 is made up of 14 amino acids. The CDR3 loop is CASETSAGAYEQYF. CDR3 in DNA: TGTGCCTCGGAGACGTCGGCGGGAGCCTACGAGCAGTACTTC.

The rearrangement links TRBV12-1 to TRBJ1-1; TRBD1, the table's D call, lacks a check against the DNA. TRBV12-1 is a recognized pseudogene. CDR3 length: 13 residues. The CDR3 DNA follows: TGTGCCAGCAGCTTTTATCCGGGACAGGGGGCTTTCTTT. Protein sequence: CASSFYPGQGAFF.

This chain links TRBV19 with TRBJ1-5, with D possibly TRBD1 on 6 matching bases. The CDR3 is 16 amino acids. Trimming took off 5 bases at V and 6 bases at J, with 20 bases between the two ends. Per the germline V gene, CDR1 is LNHDA and CDR2 is SQIVND (reference sequence). The CDR3 DNA reads as TGTGCCAGTAGTGTCACGTGGGCAGGGGAAGGTCAGCCCCAGCATTTT. This sequence encodes CASSVTWAGEGQPQHF.

The chain uses TRBV15 and TRBJ2-5; 8 bases line up with TRBD1. Trimming at V came to 8 bases and at J to 5 bases, leaving 4 bases not matched to a gene. The CDR3 sequence is 12 residues long. Germline V lookup: CDR1 LNHNV, CDR2 YYDKDF (reference sequence). The CDR3: CATSGGEETQYF. CDR3 DNA: TGTGCCACCTCAGGGGGCGAGGAGACCCAGTACTTC.

The gene calls are TRBV18 and TRBJ2-5; maybe TRBD1 (5 bases). CDR3 size: 16 residues. CDR1 is KGHSH, CDR2 LQKENI, per germline. V lost 2 bases and J lost 2, with 15 bases in between. The CDR3 DNA reads TGTGCCAGCTCACCATCGCGACAGTACCAGCAAGAGACCCAGTACTTC. It encodes CASSPSRQYQQETQYF.

CDR3 sequence (DNA): TGTGCCAGCAGTTATACAGGGAATAGCAATCAGCCCCAGCATTTT. Translating it yields CASSYTGNSNQPQHF. The genes are TRBV6-5 and TRBJ1-5; the D gene is possibly TRBD1 (6 bases). V lost 3 bases, J lost 0 bases, and 9 bases lay in between. Germline CDR1 reads MNHEY; CDR2 reads SVGAGI. The CDR3 consists of 15 residues.

V is TRBV5-1 and J is TRBJ2-7, with a weak D call TRBD1 (6 bases). The CDR3 extends over 14 amino acids. The germline V gene encodes CDR1 SGHRS and CDR2 YFSETQ. The V end lost 0 bases, the J end lost 5 bases, and 12 bases lay between the germline ends. The CDR3 DNA is TGCGCCAGCAGCTTGGCTAGCAGGGACAACGAGCAGTACTTC. This sequence encodes CASSLASRDNEQYF.